This is a list of T cell receptor beta chains from one sample in a study of CD8 T cells in ankylosing spondylitis. TCRdb redid the calling of the 5' RACE reads with MiXCR, one entry per CDR3 protein. The sample includes under 30,000 distinct CDR3 sequences, 10% to 15% of them seen just once. Source material: blood. Source of these receptors: a male donor with ankylosing spondylitis or in good health (not recorded which). CDR3s include the opening cysteine and the closing phenylalanine or tryptophan. The D gene is left open where the match is weak. Not every row has a clone size; where given, it reads once, few, many or a size class.

v_call: TRBV29-1
j_call: TRBJ1-1
d_call: -
clone_size: -
cdr3_aa: CSTRARVDTEAFF
cdr3_nt: TGCAGCACCCGAGCCCGGGTCGACACTGAAGCTTTCTTT

v_call: TRBV28
j_call: TRBJ1-2
d_call: TRBD1
clone_size: medium-sized
cdr3_aa: CASGQDRAYGYTF
cdr3_nt: TGTGCCAGCGGACAGGACAGGGCCTATGGCTACACCTTC

v_call: TRBV7-6
j_call: TRBJ2-4
d_call: TRBD1
clone_size: many
cdr3_aa: CASSSGTGGMNIQYF
cdr3_nt: TGTGCCAGCAGCTCAGGGACAGGGGGCATGAACATTCAGTACTTC

v_call: TRBV5-5
j_call: TRBJ2-3
d_call: -
clone_size: -
cdr3_aa: CASSLDAPPDRWGTDTQYF
cdr3_nt: TGTGCCAGCAGCTTGGATGCCCCCCCGGACCGATGGGGCACAGATACGCAGTATTTT

v_call: TRBV19
j_call: TRBJ1-5
d_call: TRBD1
clone_size: many
cdr3_aa: CASSVTGAGSQPQHF
cdr3_nt: TGTGCCAGTAGTGTCACAGGGGCTGGTTCCCAGCCCCAGCATTTT

v_call: TRBV29-1
j_call: TRBJ1-1
d_call: -
clone_size: -
cdr3_aa: CSVRAQLNTEAFF
cdr3_nt: TGCAGCGTCCGGGCGCAATTGAACACTGAAGCTTTCTTT

v_call: TRBV5-5
j_call: TRBJ1-2
d_call: -
clone_size: many
cdr3_aa: CASSSAGDYGYTF
cdr3_nt: TGTGCCAGCAGCTCGGCAGGGGACTATGGCTACACCTTC

v_call: TRBV20-1
j_call: TRBJ2-3
d_call: TRBD1
clone_size: -
cdr3_aa: CSARTGGGDTQYF
cdr3_nt: TGCAGTGCTCGAACAGGGGGTGGAGATACGCAGTATTTT

v_call: TRBV19
j_call: TRBJ2-1
d_call: -
clone_size: few
cdr3_aa: CASSIEGGTYNEQFF
cdr3_nt: TGTGCCAGTAGTATAGAGGGCGGTACCTACAATGAGCAGTTCTTC

v_call: TRBV10-3
j_call: TRBJ1-6
d_call: -
clone_size: -
cdr3_aa: CAISDRIDNSPLHF
cdr3_nt: TGTGCCATCAGTGACCGTATCGATAATTCACCCCTCCACTTT

v_call: TRBV7-2
j_call: TRBJ2-7
d_call: -
clone_size: few
cdr3_aa: CASSLRWGASYEQYF
cdr3_nt: TGTGCCAGCAGCTTGAGGTGGGGGGCGAGTTACGAGCAGTACTTC

v_call: TRBV27
j_call: TRBJ2-2
d_call: -
clone_size: few
cdr3_aa: CASSHASVSGLTGELFF
cdr3_nt: TGTGCCAGCAGTCATGCCTCCGTGTCAGGGCTGACCGGGGAGCTGTTTTTT

v_call: TRBV20-1
j_call: TRBJ1-1
d_call: TRBD1
clone_size: many
cdr3_aa: CSAKQGAQSTEAFF
cdr3_nt: TGCAGTGCTAAACAGGGGGCGCAGAGCACTGAAGCTTTCTTT

v_call: TRBV12-3/TRBV12-4
j_call: TRBJ2-3
d_call: TRBD2
clone_size: many
cdr3_aa: CASSLGGGADTQYF
cdr3_nt: TGTGCCAGCAGTTTGGGGGGGGGTGCAGATACGCAGTATTTT

v_call: TRBV18
j_call: TRBJ1-1
d_call: -
clone_size: -
cdr3_aa: CASSTDQKTEAFF
cdr3_nt: TGTGCCAGCTCGACCGATCAGAAAACTGAAGCTTTCTTT

v_call: TRBV3-1
j_call: TRBJ1-2
d_call: -
clone_size: few
cdr3_aa: CASSLTNYGYTF
cdr3_nt: TGTGCCAGCAGCCTAACCAATTATGGCTACACCTTC

v_call: TRBV7-7
j_call: TRBJ2-2
d_call: -
clone_size: -
cdr3_aa: CASSRDRSTGELFF
cdr3_nt: TGTGCCAGCAGCCGGGACCGCTCCACCGGGGAGCTGTTTTTT

v_call: TRBV2
j_call: TRBJ2-1
d_call: -
clone_size: -
cdr3_aa: CASRDKNEQFF
cdr3_nt: TGTGCCAGCAGAGACAAAAATGAGCAGTTCTTC

v_call: TRBV7-9
j_call: TRBJ2-5
d_call: TRBD2
clone_size: many
cdr3_aa: CASRTSGGSETQYF
cdr3_nt: TGTGCCAGCAGGACTAGCGGGGGTTCTGAGACCCAGTACTTC

v_call: TRBV28
j_call: TRBJ2-3
d_call: -
clone_size: few
cdr3_aa: CASSSNRVSDTQYF
cdr3_nt: TGTGCCAGCAGTTCAAACAGGGTTTCAGATACGCAGTATTTT

v_call: TRBV27
j_call: TRBJ2-3
d_call: TRBD1
clone_size: few
cdr3_aa: CASAGTGFTDTQYF
cdr3_nt: TGTGCCAGCGCGGGGACAGGGTTCACAGATACGCAGTATTTT

v_call: TRBV29-1
j_call: TRBJ2-7
d_call: -
clone_size: many
cdr3_aa: CSVGPGTGYEQYF
cdr3_nt: TGCAGCGTGGGCCCGGGCACCGGCTACGAGCAGTACTTC

v_call: TRBV19
j_call: TRBJ2-1
d_call: -
clone_size: many
cdr3_aa: CASGTGSYNEQFF
cdr3_nt: TGTGCCAGTGGGACGGGCTCCTACAATGAGCAGTTCTTC

v_call: TRBV18
j_call: TRBJ2-1
d_call: TRBD2
clone_size: many
cdr3_aa: CASSRTSGSLLPSYNEQFF
cdr3_nt: TGTGCCAGCTCACGCACTAGCGGGAGCCTCCTCCCTTCCTACAATGAGCAGTTCTTC

v_call: TRBV10-3
j_call: TRBJ2-7
d_call: TRBD2
clone_size: few
cdr3_aa: CAISDTSGGSSYEQYF
cdr3_nt: TGTGCCATCAGTGACACTAGCGGGGGCTCCTCCTACGAGCAGTACTTC

v_call: TRBV29-1
j_call: TRBJ2-7
d_call: -
clone_size: many
cdr3_aa: CSVGSRTGYVGEQYF
cdr3_nt: TGCAGCGTGGGGAGTCGAACAGGTTACGTTGGGGAGCAGTACTTC

v_call: TRBV28
j_call: TRBJ2-5
d_call: TRBD2
clone_size: few
cdr3_aa: CASSFTGGEGPEGETQYF
cdr3_nt: TGTGCCAGCAGTTTTACGGGAGGAGAGGGGCCCGAGGGGGAGACCCAGTACTTC

v_call: TRBV7-2
j_call: TRBJ2-2
d_call: -
clone_size: many
cdr3_aa: CASSLVEQITGELFF
cdr3_nt: TGTGCCAGCAGCTTAGTGGAACAGATTACCGGGGAGCTGTTTTTT

v_call: TRBV5-1
j_call: TRBJ2-3
d_call: -
clone_size: many
cdr3_aa: CASSLADRPSTDTQYF
cdr3_nt: TGCGCCAGCAGCTTGGCCGACAGGCCTAGCACAGATACGCAGTATTTT

v_call: TRBV27
j_call: TRBJ2-1
d_call: -
clone_size: -
cdr3_aa: CASKDRSGSSYNEQFF
cdr3_nt: TGTGCCAGCAAAGATAGGAGCGGTAGCTCCTACAATGAGCAGTTCTTC

v_call: TRBV29-1
j_call: TRBJ1-4
d_call: TRBD1
clone_size: many
cdr3_aa: CSVRRQGTGEKLFF
cdr3_nt: TGCAGCGTCCGCCGACAGGGTACGGGAGAAAAACTGTTTTTT

v_call: TRBV30
j_call: TRBJ2-7
d_call: TRBD1
clone_size: few
cdr3_aa: CAWSVQTGNEQYF
cdr3_nt: TGTGCCTGGAGTGTACAGACAGGGAACGAGCAGTACTTC

v_call: TRBV25-1
j_call: TRBJ2-3
d_call: -
clone_size: -
cdr3_aa: CASSAIGGSTDTQYF
cdr3_nt: TGTGCCAGCAGTGCTATAGGGGGAAGTACAGATACGCAGTATTTT

v_call: TRBV15
j_call: TRBJ2-1
d_call: TRBD2
clone_size: few
cdr3_aa: CATRISGVTNEQFF
cdr3_nt: TGTGCCACCCGAATTAGCGGGGTGACCAATGAGCAGTTCTTC

v_call: TRBV12-3/TRBV12-4
j_call: TRBJ2-5
d_call: -
clone_size: -
cdr3_aa: CASSSGIQETQYF
cdr3_nt: TGTGCCAGCAGTTCCGGGATTCAAGAGACCCAGTACTTC

v_call: TRBV4-3
j_call: TRBJ2-1
d_call: -
clone_size: few
cdr3_aa: CASRQGVEQFF
cdr3_nt: TGCGCCAGCAGGCAGGGAGTTGAGCAGTTCTTC

v_call: TRBV6-5
j_call: TRBJ2-1
d_call: TRBD2
clone_size: -
cdr3_aa: CASSYSTGGGAGEQFF
cdr3_nt: TGTGCCAGCAGTTACTCGACTGGCGGGGGGGCGGGTGAGCAGTTCTTC

v_call: TRBV28
j_call: TRBJ2-7
d_call: -
clone_size: few
cdr3_aa: CASSSRDTLDEQYF
cdr3_nt: TGTGCCAGCAGTTCCCGGGACACCTTAGACGAGCAGTACTTC

v_call: TRBV7-2
j_call: TRBJ1-2
d_call: -
clone_size: -
cdr3_aa: CASTPAGANYGYTF
cdr3_nt: TGTGCCAGCACCCCGGCCGGGGCTAACTATGGCTACACCTTC

v_call: TRBV5-1
j_call: TRBJ2-1
d_call: -
clone_size: -
cdr3_aa: CASRNDPSGPYNEQFF
cdr3_nt: TGCGCCAGCAGGAACGACCCCTCGGGTCCCTACAATGAGCAGTTCTTC

v_call: TRBV20-1
j_call: TRBJ1-1
d_call: -
clone_size: medium-sized
cdr3_aa: CSARDPGAVTEAFF
cdr3_nt: TGCAGTGCTAGAGACCCGGGGGCAGTCACTGAAGCTTTCTTT

v_call: TRBV7-9
j_call: TRBJ2-1
d_call: TRBD2
clone_size: -
cdr3_aa: CASSSKVREGFNNEQFF
cdr3_nt: TGTGCCAGCAGCTCTAAGGTGCGGGAGGGTTTCAACAATGAGCAGTTCTTC

v_call: TRBV12-3/TRBV12-4
j_call: TRBJ2-5
d_call: -
clone_size: -
cdr3_aa: CASSPTGKTQYF
cdr3_nt: TGTGCCAGCAGTCCCACAGGAAAGACCCAGTACTTC

v_call: TRBV7-9
j_call: TRBJ2-1
d_call: TRBD1
clone_size: -
cdr3_aa: CASSLGGQGSYNEQFF
cdr3_nt: TGTGCCAGCAGCTTAGGGGGACAGGGTTCCTACAATGAGCAGTTCTTC

v_call: TRBV13
j_call: TRBJ2-1
d_call: -
clone_size: -
cdr3_aa: CASSRLIRGDNEQFF
cdr3_nt: TGTGCCAGCAGCCGCCTAATCAGGGGAGACAATGAGCAGTTCTTC

v_call: TRBV27
j_call: TRBJ1-1
d_call: -
clone_size: many
cdr3_aa: CASSLSGLKNTEAFF
cdr3_nt: TGTGCCAGCAGTTTATCAGGGTTGAAGAACACTGAAGCTTTCTTT

v_call: TRBV10-3
j_call: TRBJ2-4
d_call: TRBD2
clone_size: -
cdr3_aa: CAISEIGGAKNIQYF
cdr3_nt: TGTGCCATCAGTGAGATCGGGGGGGCCAAAAACATTCAGTACTTC

v_call: TRBV20-1
j_call: TRBJ2-1
d_call: TRBD2
clone_size: -
cdr3_aa: CSASPGLVAYNEQFF
cdr3_nt: TGCAGTGCTAGTCCCGGACTAGTGGCCTACAATGAGCAGTTCTTC

v_call: TRBV5-1
j_call: TRBJ2-5
d_call: -
clone_size: few
cdr3_aa: CASSPIGAEETQYF
cdr3_nt: TGCGCCAGCAGCCCAATTGGGGCAGAAGAGACCCAGTACTTC

v_call: TRBV20-1
j_call: TRBJ2-1
d_call: -
clone_size: many
cdr3_aa: CSARDEGYNEQFF
cdr3_nt: TGCAGTGCTAGAGATGAGGGATACAATGAGCAGTTCTTC